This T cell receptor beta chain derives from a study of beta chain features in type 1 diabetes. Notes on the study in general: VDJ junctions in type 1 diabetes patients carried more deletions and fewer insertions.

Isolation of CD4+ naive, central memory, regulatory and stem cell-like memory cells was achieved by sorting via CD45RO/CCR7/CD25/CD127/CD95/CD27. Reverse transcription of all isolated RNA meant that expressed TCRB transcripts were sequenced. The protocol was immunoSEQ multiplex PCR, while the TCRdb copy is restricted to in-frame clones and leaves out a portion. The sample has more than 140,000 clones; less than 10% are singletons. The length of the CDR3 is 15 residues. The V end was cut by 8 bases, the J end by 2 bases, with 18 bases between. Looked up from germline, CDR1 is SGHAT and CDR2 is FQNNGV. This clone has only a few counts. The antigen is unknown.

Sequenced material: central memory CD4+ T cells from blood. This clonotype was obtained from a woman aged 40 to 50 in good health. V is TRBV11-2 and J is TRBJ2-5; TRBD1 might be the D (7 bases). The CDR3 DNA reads TGTGCCAGCGGGGTCCAGGGGGGAACTCAAGAGACCCAGTACTTC. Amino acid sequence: CASGVQGGTQETQYF. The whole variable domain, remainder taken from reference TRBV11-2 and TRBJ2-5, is EAGVAQSPRYKIIEKRQSVAFWCNPISGHATLYWYQQILGQGPKLLIQFQNNGVVDDSQLPKDRFSAERLKGVDSTLKIQPAKLEDSAVYLCASGVQGGTQETQYFGPGTRLLVL.